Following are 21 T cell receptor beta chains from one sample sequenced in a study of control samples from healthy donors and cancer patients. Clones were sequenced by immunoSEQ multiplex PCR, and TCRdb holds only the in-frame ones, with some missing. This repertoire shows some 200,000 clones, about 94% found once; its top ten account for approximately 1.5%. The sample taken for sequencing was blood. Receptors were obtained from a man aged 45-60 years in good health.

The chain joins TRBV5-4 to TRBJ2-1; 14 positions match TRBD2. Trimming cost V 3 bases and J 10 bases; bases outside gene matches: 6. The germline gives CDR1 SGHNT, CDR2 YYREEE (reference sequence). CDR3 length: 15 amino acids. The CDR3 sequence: CASSWGTSGGTEQFF. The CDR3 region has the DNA TGTGCCAGCAGCTGGGGGACTAGCGGGGGAACGGAGCAGTTCTTC.

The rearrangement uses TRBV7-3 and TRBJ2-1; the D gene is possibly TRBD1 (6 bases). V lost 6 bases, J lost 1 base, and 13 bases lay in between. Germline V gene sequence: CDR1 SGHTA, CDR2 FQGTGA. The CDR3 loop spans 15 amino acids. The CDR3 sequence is CASSSDRNSYNEQFF. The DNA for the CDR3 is TGTGCCAGCAGTTCAGACAGGAATTCCTACAATGAGCAGTTCTTC.

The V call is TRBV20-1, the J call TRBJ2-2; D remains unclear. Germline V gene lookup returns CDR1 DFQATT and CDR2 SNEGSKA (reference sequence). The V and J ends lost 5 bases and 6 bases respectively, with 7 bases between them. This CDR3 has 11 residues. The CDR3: CSASEAGELFF. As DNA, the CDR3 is TGCAGTGCTTCAGAGGCCGGGGAGCTGTTTTTT.

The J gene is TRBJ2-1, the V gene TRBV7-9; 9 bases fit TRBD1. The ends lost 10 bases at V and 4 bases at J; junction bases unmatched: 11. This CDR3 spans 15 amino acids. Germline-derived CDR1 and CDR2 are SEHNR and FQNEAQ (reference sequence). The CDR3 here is CAISSPGQGYNEQFF. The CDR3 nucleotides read TGTGCCATTAGTTCCCCGGGACAGGGTTACAATGAGCAGTTCTTC.

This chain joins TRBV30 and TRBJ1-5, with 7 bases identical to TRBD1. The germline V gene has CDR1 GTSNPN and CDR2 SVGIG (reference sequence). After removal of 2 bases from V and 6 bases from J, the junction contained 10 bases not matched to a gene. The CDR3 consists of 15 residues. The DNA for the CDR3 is TGTGCCTGGAGTTCGACAGGGAGAGTAAGTCAGCCCCAGCATTTT. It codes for CAWSSTGRVSQPQHF. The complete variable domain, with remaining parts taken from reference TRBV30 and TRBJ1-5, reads SQTIHQWPATLVQPVGSPLSLECTVEGTSNPNLYWYRQAAGRGLQLLFYSVGIGQISSEVPQNLSASRPQDRQFILSSKKLLLSDSGFYLCAWSSTGRVSQPQHFGDGTRLSIL.

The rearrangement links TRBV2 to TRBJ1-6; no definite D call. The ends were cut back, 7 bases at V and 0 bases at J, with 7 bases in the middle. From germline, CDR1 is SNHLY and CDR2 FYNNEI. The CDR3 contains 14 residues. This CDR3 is CASKNSSYNSPLHF. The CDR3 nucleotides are TGTGCCAGCAAAAACAGCTCCTATAATTCACCCCTCCACTTT.

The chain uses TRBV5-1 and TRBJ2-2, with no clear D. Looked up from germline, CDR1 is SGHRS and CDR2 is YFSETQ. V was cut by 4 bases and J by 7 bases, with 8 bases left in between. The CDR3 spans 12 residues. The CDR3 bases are TGCGCCAGCAGCGAGCCGGGCGGGGAGCTGTTTTTT. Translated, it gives CASSEPGGELFF.

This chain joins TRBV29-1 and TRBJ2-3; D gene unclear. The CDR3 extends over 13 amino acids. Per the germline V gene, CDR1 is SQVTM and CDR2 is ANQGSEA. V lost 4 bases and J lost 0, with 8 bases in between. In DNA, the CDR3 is TGCAGCGTTGCGATAGCTAGCACAGATACGCAGTATTTT. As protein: CSVAIASTDTQYF.

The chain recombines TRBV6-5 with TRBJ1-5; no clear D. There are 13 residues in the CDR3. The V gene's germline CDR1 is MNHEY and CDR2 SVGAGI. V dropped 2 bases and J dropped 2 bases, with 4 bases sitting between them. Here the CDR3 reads CASSYDRNQPQHF. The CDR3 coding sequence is TGTGCCAGCAGTTACGACCGCAATCAGCCCCAGCATTTT.

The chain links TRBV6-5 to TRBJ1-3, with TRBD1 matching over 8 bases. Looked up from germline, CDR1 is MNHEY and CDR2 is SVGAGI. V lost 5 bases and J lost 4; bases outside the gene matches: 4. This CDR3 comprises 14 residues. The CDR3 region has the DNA TGTGCCAGCAGTAGGACAGGGAGAGGAAACACCATATATTTT. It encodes CASSRTGRGNTIYF.

CDR3 loop: CASSRQGAGELFF. The CDR3 DNA sequence: TGTGCCAGCAGCCGACAGGGGGCCGGGGAGCTGTTTTTT. This chain uses TRBV3-1 (or the pseudogene TRBV3-2) with TRBJ2-2, with TRBD1 identical over 9 bases. The CDR3 is 13 residues long. Germline V gene sequence: CDR1 LGHDT, CDR2 YNNKEL (reference sequence). V was clipped by 4 bases and J by 6 bases; unmatched bases: 0.

In DNA form, the CDR3 reads TGTGCCAGCAGCCCGAAGGGGGACAGCTCCTACGAGCAGTACTTC. Translated, it gives CASSPKGDSSYEQYF. The chain combines TRBV7-6 with TRBJ2-7; TRBD1 aligns across 7 bases. With V trimmed by 5 bases and J by 0 bases, 7 bases remained unmatched. Germline CDR1 reads SGHVS; CDR2 reads FNYEAQ. The CDR3 is made up of 15 amino acids.

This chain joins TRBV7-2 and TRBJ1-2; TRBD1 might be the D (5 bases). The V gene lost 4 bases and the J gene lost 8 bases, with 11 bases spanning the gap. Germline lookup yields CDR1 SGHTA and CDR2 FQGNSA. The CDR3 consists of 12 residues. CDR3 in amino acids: CASSWGGYGYTF. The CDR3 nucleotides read TGTGCCAGCAGCTGGGGGGGGTACGGCTACACCTTC.

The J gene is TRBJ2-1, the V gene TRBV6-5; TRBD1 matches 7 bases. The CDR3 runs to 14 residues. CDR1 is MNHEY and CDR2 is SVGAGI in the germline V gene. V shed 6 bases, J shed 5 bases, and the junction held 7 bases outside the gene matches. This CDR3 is CASSAGTANNEQFF. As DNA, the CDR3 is TGTGCCAGCAGCGCCGGGACAGCGAACAATGAGCAGTTCTTC.

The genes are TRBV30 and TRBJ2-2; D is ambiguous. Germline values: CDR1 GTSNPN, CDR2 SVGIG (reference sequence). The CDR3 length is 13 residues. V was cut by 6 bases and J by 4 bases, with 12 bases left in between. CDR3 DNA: TGTGCCTGCAAGGACGGCTCCACCGGGGAGCTGTTTTTT. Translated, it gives CACKDGSTGELFF. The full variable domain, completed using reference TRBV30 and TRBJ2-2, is SQTIHQWPATLVQPVGSPLSLECTVEGTSNPNLYWYRQAAGRGLQLLFYSVGIGQISSEVPQNLSASRPQDRQFILSSKKLLLSDSGFYLCACKDGSTGELFFGEGSRLTVL.

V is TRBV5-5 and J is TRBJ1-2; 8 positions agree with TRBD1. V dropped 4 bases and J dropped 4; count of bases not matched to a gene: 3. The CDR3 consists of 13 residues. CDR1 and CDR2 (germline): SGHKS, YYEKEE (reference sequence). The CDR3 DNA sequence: TGTGCCAGCAGCGGGGACAGGTTCTATGGCTACACCTTC. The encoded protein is CASSGDRFYGYTF. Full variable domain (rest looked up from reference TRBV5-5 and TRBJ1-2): DAGVTQSPTHLIKTRGQQVTLRCSPISGHKSVSWYQQVLGQGPQFIFQYYEKEERGRGNFPDRFSARQFPNYSSELNVNALLLGDSALYLCASSGDRFYGYTFGSGTRLTVV.

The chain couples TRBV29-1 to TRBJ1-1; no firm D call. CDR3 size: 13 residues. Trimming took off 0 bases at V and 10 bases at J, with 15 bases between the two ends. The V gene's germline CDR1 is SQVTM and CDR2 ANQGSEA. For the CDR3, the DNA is TGCAGCGTTGAAGATCTTGAAGGCTTAGGAGCTTTCTTT. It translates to CSVEDLEGLGAFF.

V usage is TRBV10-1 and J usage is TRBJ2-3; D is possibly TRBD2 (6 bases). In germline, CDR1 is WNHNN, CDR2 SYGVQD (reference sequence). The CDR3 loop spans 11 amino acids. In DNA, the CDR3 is TGCGCGAGCGGGAGCACAGATACGCAGTATTTT. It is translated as CASGSTDTQYF.

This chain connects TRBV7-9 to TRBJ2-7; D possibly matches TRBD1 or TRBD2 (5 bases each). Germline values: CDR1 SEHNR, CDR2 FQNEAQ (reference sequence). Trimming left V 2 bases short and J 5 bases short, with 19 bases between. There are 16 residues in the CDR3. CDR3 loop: CASSLQQGEGINEQYF. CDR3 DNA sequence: TGTGCCAGCAGCTTACAGCAGGGCGAGGGGATTAACGAGCAGTACTTC.

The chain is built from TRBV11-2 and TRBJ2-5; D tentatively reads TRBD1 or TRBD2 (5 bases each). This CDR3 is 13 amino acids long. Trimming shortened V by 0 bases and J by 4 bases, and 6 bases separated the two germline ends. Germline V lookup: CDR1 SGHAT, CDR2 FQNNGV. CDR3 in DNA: TGTGCCAGCAGCTTAGAGGGGGTAGAGACCCAGTACTTC. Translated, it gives CASSLEGVETQYF.

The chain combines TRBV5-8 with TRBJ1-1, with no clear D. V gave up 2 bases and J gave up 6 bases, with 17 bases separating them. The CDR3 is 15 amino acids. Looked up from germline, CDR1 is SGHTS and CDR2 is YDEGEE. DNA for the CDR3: TGTGCCAGCAGCTTAGGAATTGCCGACCTCCCTGAAGCTTTCTTT. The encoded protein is CASSLGIADLPEAFF.